The rows below give T cell receptor beta chains drawn from one sample of a study of Graves' ophthalmopathy and Graves' hyperthyroidism. TCRdb used MiXCR to reprocess the multiplex PCR reads, holding one entry per CDR3 protein. The sample records approximately 480,000 distinct CDR3 sequences, around 14% being singletons. The sample comprised blood. The receptors come from a woman aged 25-40 years with Graves' ophthalmopathy. Each CDR3 is given with its conserved first and last residue. The order of the fields is J gene, V gene, D gene, clone size, CDR3 length, CDR3 DNA, CDR3 protein. D genes are given only for firm matches. Clone size is given for some rows only: seen once, a few or many times, or a class if the clone is expanded.

J gene: TRBJ1-3
V gene: TRBV6-5
D gene: .
clone size: many
CDR3 length: 16
CDR3 DNA: TGTGCCAGCAGTTCGACGACAGGCCGCTCTGGAAACACCATATATTTT
CDR3 protein: CASSSTTGRSGNTIYF

J gene: TRBJ2-5
V gene: TRBV6-1
D gene: TRBD1
clone size: many
CDR3 length: 18
CDR3 DNA: TGTGCCAGCAGTCTGGACAGGGCTGGGTCAGCCCGGTGGGGGACCCAGTACTTC
CDR3 protein: CASSLDRAGSARWGTQYF

J gene: TRBJ2-2
V gene: TRBV28
D gene: .
clone size: many
CDR3 length: 16
CDR3 DNA: TGTGCCAGCAGTCCTCCCGATGGGCTGAACACCGGGGAGCTGTTTTTT
CDR3 protein: CASSPPDGLNTGELFF

J gene: TRBJ2-5
V gene: TRBV27
D gene: .
clone size: many
CDR3 length: 13
CDR3 DNA: TGTGCCAGCCGGAGGGGGGGGGAAGAGACCCAGTACTTC
CDR3 protein: CASRRGGEETQYF

J gene: TRBJ2-2
V gene: TRBV3-1
D gene: .
clone size: few
CDR3 length: 15
CDR3 DNA: TGTGCCAGCAGCCAAGTTTCTAGCAGGACCGGGGAGCTGTTTTTT
CDR3 protein: CASSQVSSRTGELFF

J gene: TRBJ1-2
V gene: TRBV12-3/TRBV12-4
D gene: .
clone size: many
CDR3 length: 15
CDR3 DNA: TGTGCCAGCAGTTTAGCGCTCATTAGGGGTTATGGCTACACCTTC
CDR3 protein: CASSLALIRGYGYTF

J gene: TRBJ2-2
V gene: TRBV5-1
D gene: .
clone size: many
CDR3 length: 12
CDR3 DNA: TGCGCCAGCAGCTGGAGTTCCGGGGAGCTGTTTTTT
CDR3 protein: CASSWSSGELFF

J gene: TRBJ1-1
V gene: TRBV28
D gene: .
clone size: many
CDR3 length: 13
CDR3 DNA: TGTGCCAGCAGAAGGCAGGCGAACACTGAAGCTTTCTTT
CDR3 protein: CASRRQANTEAFF

J gene: TRBJ1-2
V gene: TRBV7-9
D gene: .
clone size: many
CDR3 length: 15
CDR3 DNA: TGTGCCAGCAGCTCTTCAGTCAGACATTACTATGGCTACACCTTC
CDR3 protein: CASSSSVRHYYGYTF

J gene: TRBJ1-1
V gene: TRBV20-1
D gene: .
clone size: many
CDR3 length: 12
CDR3 DNA: TGCAGTGCTAGCGGCCCGAACACTGAAGCTTTCTTT
CDR3 protein: CSASGPNTEAFF

J gene: TRBJ2-5
V gene: TRBV29-1
D gene: TRBD2
clone size: few
CDR3 length: 13
CDR3 DNA: TGCAGCGTTGAACGGGGGGGCGCGGAGACCCAGTACTTC
CDR3 protein: CSVERGGAETQYF

J gene: TRBJ2-5
V gene: TRBV6-5
D gene: TRBD1
clone size: many
CDR3 length: 14
CDR3 DNA: TGTGCCAGCAGTTGGACAGGGGGTGTAGGGACCCAGTACTTC
CDR3 protein: CASSWTGGVGTQYF

J gene: TRBJ2-7
V gene: TRBV27
D gene: .
clone size: .
CDR3 length: 14
CDR3 DNA: TGTGCCAGCAGTGGGCGGGACAGACACTACGAGCAGTACTTC
CDR3 protein: CASSGRDRHYEQYF

J gene: TRBJ1-2
V gene: TRBV11-3
D gene: .
clone size: many
CDR3 length: 17
CDR3 DNA: TGTGCCAGCAGCTTATCCCCAAGTAGGGAGGGCTCCTATGGCTACACCTTC
CDR3 protein: CASSLSPSREGSYGYTF

J gene: TRBJ1-1
V gene: TRBV19
D gene: .
clone size: many
CDR3 length: 11
CDR3 DNA: TGTGCCAGTCGGACCCCCCTGGGAGCTTTCTTT
CDR3 protein: CASRTPLGAFF

J gene: TRBJ2-5
V gene: TRBV6-1
D gene: TRBD2
clone size: few
CDR3 length: 15
CDR3 DNA: TGTGCCAGCAGCTCTTACGGGGAGGGACAAGAGACCCAGTACTTC
CDR3 protein: CASSSYGEGQETQYF

J gene: TRBJ1-1
V gene: TRBV2
D gene: .
clone size: .
CDR3 length: 16
CDR3 DNA: .
CDR3 protein: CASKAGWGRGNTEAWF

J gene: TRBJ1-5
V gene: TRBV2
D gene: .
clone size: many
CDR3 length: 15
CDR3 DNA: TGTGCCAGCAGTGATAGGGGGGGCGCGTGGCAGCCCCAGCATTTT
CDR3 protein: CASSDRGGAWQPQHF

J gene: TRBJ2-1
V gene: TRBV24-1
D gene: .
clone size: many
CDR3 length: 14
CDR3 DNA: TGTGCCACCAGTGATTTGATGGGGGGAGATGAGCAGTTCTTC
CDR3 protein: CATSDLMGGDEQFF

J gene: TRBJ2-5
V gene: TRBV6-4
D gene: .
clone size: many
CDR3 length: 18
CDR3 DNA: TGTGCCAGCAACCTCGCGCCGCGGGGTCTGAGAACAAAAGAGACCCAGTACTTC
CDR3 protein: CASNLAPRGLRTKETQYF

J gene: TRBJ2-7
V gene: TRBV28
D gene: TRBD1
clone size: .
CDR3 length: 15
CDR3 DNA: TGTGCCAGCAGCCGAGGGACAGGGAGGGGGTACGAGCAGTACTTC
CDR3 protein: CASSRGTGRGYEQYF

J gene: TRBJ1-5
V gene: TRBV20-1
D gene: TRBD1
clone size: many
CDR3 length: 14
CDR3 DNA: TGCAGTGCTCGACAGGGATGGGGCAATCAGCCCCAGCATTTT
CDR3 protein: CSARQGWGNQPQHF

J gene: TRBJ1-5
V gene: TRBV28
D gene: .
clone size: many
CDR3 length: 14
CDR3 DNA: TGTGCCAGCAGCAATGGACGGTCCAATCAGCCCCAGCATTTT
CDR3 protein: CASSNGRSNQPQHF

J gene: TRBJ2-5
V gene: TRBV13
D gene: TRBD1
clone size: many
CDR3 length: 15
CDR3 DNA: TGTGCCAGCAATAACAGGGGTCGAGGACAAGAGACCCAGTACTTC
CDR3 protein: CASNNRGRGQETQYF

J gene: TRBJ2-5
V gene: TRBV27
D gene: .
clone size: .
CDR3 length: 16
CDR3 DNA: TGTGCCAGCAGTTTAAGCCACACAGTGGACGTGGAGACCCAGTACTTC
CDR3 protein: CASSLSHTVDVETQYF

J gene: TRBJ2-2
V gene: TRBV30
D gene: .
clone size: few
CDR3 length: 12
CDR3 DNA: TGTGCCTGGAGAAGGGAGACCGGGGAGCTGTTTTTT
CDR3 protein: CAWRRETGELFF

J gene: TRBJ2-7
V gene: TRBV20-1
D gene: TRBD1
clone size: many
CDR3 length: 18
CDR3 DNA: TGCAGTGCTAGAGAAACCCTGACTTGGGACAGGGAATGGTACGAGCAGTACTTC
CDR3 protein: CSARETLTWDREWYEQYF

J gene: TRBJ2-4
V gene: TRBV7-2
D gene: .
clone size: many
CDR3 length: 12
CDR3 DNA: TGTGCCAGTCGGGGGGCGGGAAACATTAAGTACTTC
CDR3 protein: CASRGAGNIKYF

J gene: TRBJ2-7
V gene: TRBV28
D gene: TRBD1
clone size: many
CDR3 length: 16
CDR3 DNA: TGTGCCAGCAGTTTAATAGGGACAGGATACTCCTACGAGCAGTACTTC
CDR3 protein: CASSLIGTGYSYEQYF

J gene: TRBJ1-1
V gene: TRBV30
D gene: .
clone size: few
CDR3 length: 13
CDR3 DNA: TGTGCCTGGAGTTTCGGGGGGTACACTGAAGCTTTCTTT
CDR3 protein: CAWSFGGYTEAFF

J gene: TRBJ2-7
V gene: TRBV2
D gene: TRBD2
clone size: many
CDR3 length: 14
CDR3 DNA: TGTGCCAGCAGGATCGGGACTATCGATCTCGAGCAGTACTTC
CDR3 protein: CASRIGTIDLEQYF

J gene: TRBJ2-4
V gene: TRBV28
D gene: .
clone size: many
CDR3 length: 15
CDR3 DNA: TGTGCCAGCAGTTCATGGGGACTAGCCAAAAACATTCAGTACTTC
CDR3 protein: CASSSWGLAKNIQYF

J gene: TRBJ2-4
V gene: TRBV2
D gene: TRBD2
clone size: many
CDR3 length: 16
CDR3 DNA: TGTGCCAGCAGCCCCGGGGGGGGGGTAGCCAAAAACATTCAGTACTTC
CDR3 protein: CASSPGGGVAKNIQYF

J gene: TRBJ1-4
V gene: TRBV12-3/TRBV12-4
D gene: .
clone size: few
CDR3 length: 12
CDR3 DNA: TGTGCCAGCCGAAGGAGTAATGAAAAACTGTTTTTT
CDR3 protein: CASRRSNEKLFF

J gene: TRBJ2-7
V gene: TRBV28
D gene: .
clone size: few
CDR3 length: 16
CDR3 DNA: TGTGCCAGCCTCTCCTCGACAGGAATGATTGGTGGCGATCAGTACTTC
CDR3 protein: CASLSSTGMIGGDQYF

J gene: TRBJ2-5
V gene: TRBV6-1
D gene: .
clone size: many
CDR3 length: 15
CDR3 DNA: TGTGCCAGCAGTCCCTGGGGACGGGGCCAAGAGACCCAGTACTTC
CDR3 protein: CASSPWGRGQETQYF

J gene: TRBJ1-5
V gene: TRBV18
D gene: .
clone size: few
CDR3 length: 15
CDR3 DNA: TGTGCCAGCTCACCACGACTGACGCGGGGGTTGCCCCAGCATTTT
CDR3 protein: CASSPRLTRGLPQHF

J gene: TRBJ1-2
V gene: TRBV2
D gene: .
clone size: many
CDR3 length: 16
CDR3 DNA: TGTGCCAGCAGCCCCGGTGAACGGGGGGCGTTGCGGGGCTACACCTTC
CDR3 protein: CASSPGERGALRGYTF

J gene: TRBJ2-2
V gene: TRBV6-2/TRBV6-3
D gene: .
clone size: many
CDR3 length: 14
CDR3 DNA: TGTGCCAGCAGTTACGGACAATTCACCGGGGAGCTGTTTTTT
CDR3 protein: CASSYGQFTGELFF

J gene: TRBJ2-7
V gene: TRBV4-1
D gene: TRBD1
clone size: many
CDR3 length: 15
CDR3 DNA: TGCGCCAGCAGCCGACCCGACAGGGTTGGTGACGAGCAGTACTTC
CDR3 protein: CASSRPDRVGDEQYF

J gene: TRBJ2-2
V gene: TRBV19
D gene: .
clone size: few
CDR3 length: 12
CDR3 DNA: TGTGCCAGCCGGGAGTCACCCGGGGAGCTGTTTTTT
CDR3 protein: CASRESPGELFF

J gene: TRBJ1-1
V gene: TRBV5-1
D gene: TRBD1
clone size: .
CDR3 length: 15
CDR3 DNA: TGCGCCAGCAGCTTAAAGGGGACAGGGGACATTAAAGCTTTCTTT
CDR3 protein: CASSLKGTGDIKAFF

J gene: TRBJ2-4
V gene: TRBV20-1
D gene: .
clone size: many
CDR3 length: 16
CDR3 DNA: TGCAGTGCTAGAGATCTAGAAGGAGGAGGGGTTAACATTCAGTACTTC
CDR3 protein: CSARDLEGGGVNIQYF

J gene: TRBJ1-5
V gene: TRBV27
D gene: .
clone size: many
CDR3 length: 15
CDR3 DNA: TGTGCCAGCAGTCTGAGGTCAGGGGGCAATCAGCCCCAGCATTTT
CDR3 protein: CASSLRSGGNQPQHF

J gene: TRBJ2-7
V gene: TRBV6-1
D gene: .
clone size: many
CDR3 length: 14
CDR3 DNA: TGTGCCAGCAGAGAACACGACTCTAACTACGAGCAGTACTTC
CDR3 protein: CASREHDSNYEQYF

J gene: TRBJ2-7
V gene: TRBV19
D gene: TRBD1
clone size: .
CDR3 length: 13
CDR3 DNA: TGTGCCAGTAGTAGGGACAGGGAAGACGAGCAGTACTTC
CDR3 protein: CASSRDREDEQYF